Listed here is a single T cell receptor (beta chain). The data were taken from a study of OX40 agonist ivuxolimab in advanced cancers. At the level of the study: Partial responses, seen in three patients, involved one hepatocellular carcinoma and two cutaneous melanomas.

Collection of blood occurred at baseline, at cycle 4 day 1, and at cycle 7 day 1. The CDR3 loop spans 16 amino acids. Deletions cut 2 bases from V and 0 bases from J, with 11 bases between. In germline, CDR1 is SGHAT, CDR2 FQNNGV. Profiling relied on immunoSEQ multiplex PCR, and the TCRdb table lists in-frame clones only, not all of them. The sample includes about 98,000 clones, around 90% of them seen just once. The sample here was CD4+ or CD8+ T cells sorted from blood, taken in a trial of the OX40 agonist ivuxolimab. This sequence joins TRBV11-2 and TRBJ2-1, with D possibly matching TRBD2 (5 bases). The sequence was obtained from an adult with an advanced solid tumor such as melanoma, head and neck, liver or kidney cancer. The CDR3: CASSLTVGSSYNEQFF. Written as DNA, the CDR3 is TGTGCCAGCAGCTTAACGGTGGGGAGCTCCTACAATGAGCAGTTCTTC.